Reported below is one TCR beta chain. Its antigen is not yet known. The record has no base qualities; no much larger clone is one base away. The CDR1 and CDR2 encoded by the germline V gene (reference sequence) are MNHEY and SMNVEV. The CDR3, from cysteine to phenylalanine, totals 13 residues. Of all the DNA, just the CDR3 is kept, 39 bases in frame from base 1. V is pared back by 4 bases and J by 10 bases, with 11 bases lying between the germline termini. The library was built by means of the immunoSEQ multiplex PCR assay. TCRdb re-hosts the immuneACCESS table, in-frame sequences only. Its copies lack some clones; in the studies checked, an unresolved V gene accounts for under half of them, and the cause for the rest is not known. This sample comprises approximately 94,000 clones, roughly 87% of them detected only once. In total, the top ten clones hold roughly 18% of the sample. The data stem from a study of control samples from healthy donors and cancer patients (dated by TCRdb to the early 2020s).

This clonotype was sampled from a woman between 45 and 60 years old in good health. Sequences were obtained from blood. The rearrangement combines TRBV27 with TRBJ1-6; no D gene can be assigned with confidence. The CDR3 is CASSSVGGSPLHF. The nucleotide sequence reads TGTGCCAGCAGTTCGGTAGGAGGGTCACCCCTCCACTTT.